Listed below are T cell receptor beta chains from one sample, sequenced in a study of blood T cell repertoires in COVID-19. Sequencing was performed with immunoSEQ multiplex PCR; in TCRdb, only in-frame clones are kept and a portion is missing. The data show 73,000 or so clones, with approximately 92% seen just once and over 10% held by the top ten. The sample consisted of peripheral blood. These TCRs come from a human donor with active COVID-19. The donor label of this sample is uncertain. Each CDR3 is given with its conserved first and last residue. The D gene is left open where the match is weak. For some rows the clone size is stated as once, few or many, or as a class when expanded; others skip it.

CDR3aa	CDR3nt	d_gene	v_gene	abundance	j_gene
CASSPGTGYEQYF	TGTGCCAGCAGTCCTGGGACAGGGTACGAGCAGTACTTC	TRBD1	TRBV12-3/TRBV12-4	-	TRBJ2-7
CASRSLILGRAGWHGELFF	TGTGCCAGCAGATCCCTTATACTTGGGAGGGCAGGCTGGCACGGGGAGCTGTTTTTT	TRBD2	TRBV11-2	-	TRBJ2-2
CASSYRAGTSTDTQYF	TGTGCCAGCAGCTACCGAGCGGGAACTAGCACAGATACGCAGTATTTT	TRBD2	TRBV5-5	-	TRBJ2-3
CASSHSQGAFGYGYTF	TGTGCCAGCAGCCACAGCCAGGGGGCTTTTGGCTATGGCTACACCTTC	TRBD1	TRBV7-2	-	TRBJ1-2
CASSSEFQGAEEQFF	TGTGCCAGCAGTTCCGAATTTCAGGGGGCGGAGGAGCAGTTCTTC	TRBD1	TRBV28	-	TRBJ2-1
CASSQERGRAKDEQFF	TGTGCCAGCAGCCAAGAAAGGGGGAGGGCCAAGGATGAGCAGTTCTTC	-	TRBV3-1/TRBV3-2	-	TRBJ2-1
CASSLGLAVTGELFF	TGTGCCAGCAGCTTAGGACTAGCGGTCACCGGGGAGCTGTTTTTT	TRBD2	TRBV11-2	-	TRBJ2-2
CASEGGSTYNSPLHF	TGTGCCAGCGAAGGAGGGAGTACCTATAATTCACCCCTCCACTTT	-	TRBV28	once	TRBJ1-6
CSVGEGGAEGYTF	TGCAGCGTTGGCGAAGGTGGGGCTGAAGGCTACACCTTC	-	TRBV29-1	-	TRBJ1-2
CASSAGIGQPQHF	TGTGCCAGCAGTGCCGGGATCGGGCAGCCCCAGCATTTT	-	TRBV2	-	TRBJ1-5
CASRGLGHNEQFF	TGTGCCAGCAGGGGACTAGGGCACAATGAGCAGTTCTTC	TRBD2	TRBV2	-	TRBJ2-1
CASSLVSGQGHYEQYF	TGTGCCAGCAGCTTAGTATCGGGACAGGGACACTACGAGCAGTACTTC	TRBD1	TRBV7-2	-	TRBJ2-7
CASSLLNNEKLFF	TGTGCCAGCAGCTTGCTAAATAATGAAAAACTGTTTTTT	-	TRBV5-5	-	TRBJ1-4
CASSFGGDTQYF	TGCGCCAGCAGCTTCGGGGGAGATACGCAGTATTTT	-	TRBV5-1	-	TRBJ2-3
CASSGREGNEQFF	TGTGCCAGCAGCGGCAGGGAGGGCAATGAGCAGTTCTTC	-	TRBV21-1	-	TRBJ2-1
CASTLSLTGELFF	TGTGCCAGCACCTTGAGTCTAACCGGGGAGCTGTTTTTT	-	TRBV28	-	TRBJ2-2
CASKRTGIYTEAFF	TGTGCCAGCAAAAGGACAGGAATTTACACTGAAGCTTTCTTT	TRBD1	TRBV6-5	-	TRBJ1-1
CASSDSGGGNEQFF	TGTGCCAGCAGTGACTCGGGAGGGGGCAATGAGCAGTTCTTC	-	TRBV6-4	few	TRBJ2-1
CASSKGGRGLGEQYF	TGTGCCAGCAGCAAAGGGGGCAGGGGATTGGGAGAGCAGTACTTC	TRBD1	TRBV2	-	TRBJ2-7
CATTWGVNTIYF	TGTGCCACCACCTGGGGCGTAAACACCATATATTTT	-	TRBV12-3/TRBV12-4	-	TRBJ1-3
CASSQRRYTDTQYF	TGTGCCAGCAGCCAGCGGCGCTACACAGATACGCAGTATTTT	-	TRBV14	-	TRBJ2-3
CASSEPGQLTGELFF	TGTGCCAGCAGTGAACCGGGACAACTGACCGGGGAGCTGTTTTTT	-	TRBV25-1	-	TRBJ2-2
CASSHTGGVGNQETQYF	TGTGCCAGCAGCCACACGGGAGGTGTGGGGAACCAAGAGACCCAGTACTTC	TRBD2	TRBV3-1/TRBV3-2	-	TRBJ2-5
CASSPTGGARGYTF	TGTGCCAGCAGTCCCACGGGGGGGGCGCGTGGCTACACCTTC	-	TRBV6-5	-	TRBJ1-2
CASSAGSATDTQYF	TGTGCCAGCAGCGCCGGGAGTGCAACAGATACGCAGTATTTT	-	TRBV13	-	TRBJ2-3
CATALGLAEYNEQFF	TGTGCCACGGCACTGGGACTAGCGGAGTACAATGAGCAGTTCTTC	TRBD2	TRBV19	-	TRBJ2-1
CATSEGGTGSDTQYF	TGTGCCACCAGTGAGGGTGGGACAGGGTCAGATACGCAGTATTTT	TRBD1	TRBV24-1	-	TRBJ2-3
CASSVGGTGGTYEQYF	TGTGCCAGCAGCGTGGGGGGGACGGGAGGCACCTACGAGCAGTACTTC	TRBD2	TRBV9	-	TRBJ2-7